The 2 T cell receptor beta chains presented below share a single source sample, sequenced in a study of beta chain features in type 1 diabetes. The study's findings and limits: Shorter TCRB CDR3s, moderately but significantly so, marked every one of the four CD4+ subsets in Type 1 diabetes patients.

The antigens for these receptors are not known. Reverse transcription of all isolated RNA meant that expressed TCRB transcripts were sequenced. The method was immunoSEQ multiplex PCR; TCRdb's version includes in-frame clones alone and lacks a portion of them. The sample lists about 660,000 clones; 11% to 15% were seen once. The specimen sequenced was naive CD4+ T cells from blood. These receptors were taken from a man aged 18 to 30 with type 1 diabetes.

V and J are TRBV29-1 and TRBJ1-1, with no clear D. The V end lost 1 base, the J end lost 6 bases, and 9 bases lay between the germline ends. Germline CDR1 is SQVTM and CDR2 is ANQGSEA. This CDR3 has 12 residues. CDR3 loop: CSVEGTGPEAFF. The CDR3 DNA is TGCAGCGTTGAAGGGACGGGCCCTGAAGCTTTCTTT.

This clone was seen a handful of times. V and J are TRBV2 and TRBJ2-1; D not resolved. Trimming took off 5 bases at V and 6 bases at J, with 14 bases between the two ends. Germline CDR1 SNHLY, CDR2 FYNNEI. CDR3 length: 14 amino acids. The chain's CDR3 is CASSPGSFRNEQFF. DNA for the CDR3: TGTGCCAGCAGTCCAGGCTCTTTTCGCAATGAGCAGTTCTTC.